The present T cell receptor beta chain was sequenced within a study of blood T cell repertoires in COVID-19. Turning to the study itself: T cells, B-cell-depleted T cells, or PBMCs provided the cDNA or gDNA that served as material.

Per the authors' pipeline: It was from reference gene primer amplification that nucleated cell counts were estimated. Produced via immunoSEQ multiplex PCR; TCRdb's table is partial and in-frame only. The DNA was the basis for D and trimming; V, J and clone size are from that table. Among 350,000 or so clones listed, around 85% were seen once. Germline CDR1 SGHDT, CDR2 YYEEEE. The length of the CDR3 is 12 residues. V lost 1 base and J 9 bases, leaving 8 bases between the germline ends. The specimen sequenced was PBMCs or T cells enriched from blood (not recorded which). This TCR was recovered from a woman between 40 and 50 years old with acute COVID-19. This rearrangement joins TRBV5-6 to TRBJ2-1; D gene uncertain. CDR3 in DNA: TGTGCCAGCAGCTTGAGCCTCCTTGAGCAGTTCTTC. This encodes CASSLSLLEQFF.